Detailed here is one T cell receptor beta chain. Looked up from germline, CDR1 is GTSNPN and CDR2 is SVGIG (reference sequence). The CDR3 has 13 residues. V shed 4 bases, J shed 2 bases, and the junction held 5 bases outside the gene matches. Participants' own reports of clinical history determined their cohort assignment. This entry is derived from a study of blood T cell repertoires in COVID-19. The overall study: The United States, Italy and Spain supplied acute and convalescent COVID-19 samples. PBMCs, B-cell-depleted T cells, or T cells were the source of the cDNA or gDNA that made up the material.

Per the original methods: By means of reference gene primer amplification, nucleated cell counts were estimated. Sequencing was performed with immunoSEQ multiplex PCR; in TCRdb, only in-frame clones are kept and a portion is missing. That table is the source of V, J and clone size, and D and trimming were worked out from the DNA. The table has approximately 260,000 clones, around 90% seen once. The source material was PBMCs or T cells enriched from blood (not recorded which). The sequence derives from a woman aged 30 to 39 with acute COVID-19. The chain is built from TRBV30 and TRBJ2-7, with 7 nucleotides matching TRBD1. The CDR3 coding sequence is TGTGCCTGGACCGGGACAGTTCCCTACGAGCAGTACTTC. It is translated as CAWTGTVPYEQYF.